The 32 T cell receptor beta chains in this list originate from one sample, sequenced in a study of T cells in Graves' hyperthyroidism and ophthalmopathy. Amplification of TCR beta CDR3 regions was performed using RNA transcripts as template. HTBI primers were used for first-round RT-PCR of the TCR CDR3. Each CDR3 protein gets one entry after TCRdb re-called the multiplex PCR reads with MiXCR. Found here are about 380,000 distinct CDR3 sequences, approximately 17% of them singletons; the top ten hold 35% to 50%. The sample taken for sequencing was blood. The receptors were sampled from a man aged 18 to 30 with Graves' ophthalmopathy.

This clonotype was detected a few times. A read error may explain this, as a much larger clone is one base away. The chain is built from TRBV11-2 and TRBJ2-3; D might be TRBD1 or TRBD2, each matching 6 bases. V gave up 4 bases and J gave up 3 bases, with 17 bases separating them. Looked up from germline, CDR1 is SGHAT and CDR2 is FQNNGV. This CDR3 is 16 amino acids long. This CDR3 is CASSYVGGERTDTQYF. The CDR3 DNA reads as TGTGCCAGCAGCTATGTCGGGGGCGAAAGGACAGATACGCAGTATTTT. The whole variable domain, remainder taken from reference TRBV11-2 and TRBJ2-3, is EAGVAQSPRYKIIEKRQSVAFWCNPISGHATLYWYQQILGQGPKLLIQFQNNGVVDDSQLPKDRFSAERLKGVDSTLKIQPAKLEDSAVYLCASSYVGGERTDTQYFGPGTRLTVL.

This clonotype was seen a handful of times. The V and J genes are TRBV24-1 and TRBJ1-2; a weak D match, TRBD1 (5 bases). CDR1 KGHDR and CDR2 SFDVKD come from the germline V gene. CDR3 length: 13 residues. With 3 bases removed from V and 2 bases from J, the gap between germline ends came to 6 bases. This CDR3 is CATSDRDNYGYTF. CDR3 DNA sequence: TGTGCCACCAGTGATCGGGACAACTATGGCTACACCTTC.

This clonotype was detected only a few times. The V gene is TRBV18, the J gene TRBJ1-4; D might be TRBD1 (5 bases). The CDR3 has 15 residues. The V and J ends lost 2 bases and 5 bases respectively, with 12 bases between them. Germline V gives CDR1 KGHSH, CDR2 LQKENI. This CDR3 reads CASSPRGPQNEKLFF. CDR3 coding DNA: TGTGCCAGCTCACCAAGGGGACCCCAGAATGAAAAACTGTTTTTT.

This clonotype was seen ten or more times. The chain uses TRBV6-1 and TRBJ2-7; 10 bases are a match to TRBD1. Germline values: CDR1 MNHNS, CDR2 SASEGT. The J segment lost 5 bases and the V segment lost 7 bases, leaving 11 bases of the junction unmatched. The CDR3 runs 15 residues. In DNA, the CDR3 is TGTGCCAGCACCTGGGGACAGGGGAGTTTCCACGAGCAGTACTTC. Translation gives CASTWGQGSFHEQYF.

In this sample, this clonotype turned up many times. J is TRBJ1-2 and V is TRBV3-1; a weak D match, TRBD1 (5 bases). V was pared by 1 base and J by 2 bases, with 8 bases between. The CDR3 consists of 14 residues. The germline V gene has CDR1 LGHDT and CDR2 YNNKEL (reference sequence). This CDR3 reads CASSQGAGNYGYTF. The DNA for the CDR3 is TGTGCCAGCAGCCAAGGCGCAGGGAACTATGGCTACACCTTC. The whole variable domain, remainder taken from reference TRBV3-1 and TRBJ1-2, is DTAVSQTPKYLVTQMGNDKSIKCEQNLGHDTMYWYKQDSKKFLKIMFSYNNKELIINETVPNRFSPKSPDKAHLNLHINSLELGDSAVYFCASSQGAGNYGYTFGSGTRLTVV.

This clonotype was detected many times. V is TRBV7-8 and J is TRBJ2-1, with 12 bases lining up with TRBD2. Germline CDR1 and CDR2: SGHVS and FQNEAQ. CDR3 length: 17 residues. V shed 1 base and J 10 bases; nucleotides not matched to a gene: 11. The CDR3 DNA reads TGTGCCAGCAGCTTAGATCAAGGTCTAGCGGGGGGGCCCGAGCAGTTCTTC. Protein: CASSLDQGLAGGPEQFF.

This clonotype was found many times. The V gene is TRBV5-1, the J gene TRBJ2-7, with TRBD1 matching 11 bases. CDR3 length equals 15 residues. J lost 4 bases, V lost 4 bases, and 7 bases had no gene match. Germline-derived CDR1 and CDR2 are SGHRS and YFSETQ. The CDR3 bases are TGCGCCAGCAGCCCGGACAGGGGGCTCCCTTACGAGCAGTACTTC. Its translation is CASSPDRGLPYEQYF.

The chain recombines TRBV19 with TRBJ1-6, with 7 nucleotides matching TRBD1. Per germline, CDR1 LNHDA and CDR2 SQIVND (reference sequence). The CDR3 has 13 residues. J was trimmed by 7 bases and V by 8 bases; bases with no gene match: 5. CDR3 coding DNA: TGTGCCAGTGCGACAGGGCCAAATTCACCCCTCCACTTT. Its translation is CASATGPNSPLHF.

This clonotype showed up many times. V usage is TRBV11-2 and J usage is TRBJ1-6; no reliable D call. Trimming shortened V by 5 bases and J by 9 bases, and 11 bases separated the two germline ends. Looked up from germline, CDR1 is SGHAT and CDR2 is FQNNGV. The CDR3 is 13 amino acids. The CDR3 is CASSPLEGSPLHF. In nucleotides, the CDR3 is TGTGCCAGCAGCCCCCTGGAGGGTTCACCCCTCCACTTT.

This clonotype occurred many times. The V gene is TRBV7-6, the J gene TRBJ1-1; D may be TRBD1 (5 bases). The germline CDR1 and CDR2 sequences are SGHVS and FNYEAQ. The ends were cut back, 1 base at V and 3 bases at J, with 9 bases in the middle. The CDR3 totals 14 residues. This chain's CDR3 is CASSLGVGDTEAFF. As DNA, the CDR3 is TGTGCCAGCAGCTTAGGCGTGGGGGACACTGAAGCTTTCTTT. Looking up the rest from reference TRBV7-6 and TRBJ1-1 gives the full variable domain: GAGVSQSPRYKVTKRGQDVALRCDPISGHVSLYWYRQALGQGPEFLTYFNYEAQQDKSGLPNDRFSAERPEGSISTLTIQRTEQRDSAMYRCASSLGVGDTEAFFGQGTRLTVV.

This clonotype was counted only a few times. This chain links TRBV5-1 with TRBJ2-5; perhaps D is TRBD1 or TRBD2 (5 bases each). Germline V gene sequence: CDR1 SGHRS, CDR2 YFSETQ. CDR3 length: 13 residues. V was pared by 2 bases and J by 3 bases, with 8 bases between. CDR3 residues: CASSFLGEETQYF. The CDR3 nucleotides read TGCGCCAGCAGCTTCCTGGGGGAAGAGACCCAGTACTTC.

This clonotype was seen at least ten times. CDR3 protein: CASRDYRTTYGYTF. DNA for the CDR3: TGTGCCAGCAGAGATTATAGGACTACCTATGGCTACACCTTC. The chain has TRBV6-1 and TRBJ1-2; D unresolved. Germline assignment: CDR1 MNHNS and CDR2 SASEGT. V shed 6 bases and J shed 4 bases, with 15 bases lying between them. The CDR3 runs to 14 residues.

J is TRBJ2-5 and V is TRBV15; 7 bases agree with TRBD1. The CDR3 is 15 amino acids. From germline, CDR1 is LNHNV and CDR2 YYDKDF (reference sequence). The V gene end was trimmed by 6 bases and the J gene end by 2 bases; junction bases not matched to a gene: 9. CDR3 nucleotides: TGTGCCACCAGGAGGAACAGGGGTATTCAAGAGACCCAGTACTTC. This sequence encodes CATRRNRGIQETQYF.

A few counts support this clonotype. This sequence joins TRBV18 and TRBJ2-1, with D unclear. The CDR3 is 13 amino acids. Germline-derived CDR1 and CDR2 are KGHSH and LQKENI. V lost 0 bases and J 13 bases, leaving 13 bases between the germline ends. The CDR3 DNA follows: TGTGCCAGCTCACCACCGGACCGCCAGCGCCAGTTCTTC. Residues: CASSPPDRQRQFF.

In DNA form, the CDR3 reads TGTGCCACCAGTGATTTGTTGGGAATCACCGGGGAGCTGTTTTTT. Residues: CATSDLLGITGELFF. The V gene is TRBV24-1, the J gene TRBJ2-2; no definite D call. The CDR3 length is 15 residues. V was cut by 0 bases and J by 4 bases, with 8 bases left in between. Germline V CDR1 and CDR2: KGHDR, SFDVKD.

This clonotype was found many times. The junction and the germline gene differ at one end; a read error may be behind it. The V call is TRBV3-1, the J call TRBJ1-3; TRBD1 agrees at 7 bases. The germline V gene has CDR1 LGHDT and CDR2 YNNKEL (reference sequence). This CDR3 is 16 amino acids long. CDR3 bases: TGTGCCAGCAGCCCGGGACAGATCAACTCTGGAGACACCATATATTTT. It translates to CASSPGQINSGDTIYF.

The chain couples TRBV19 to TRBJ1-1; 8 positions agree with TRBD1. CDR3 length equals 13 residues. V dropped 8 bases and J dropped 3; count of bases not matched to a gene: 5. CDR1 is LNHDA and CDR2 is SQIVND in the germline V gene (reference sequence). CDR3 sequence (DNA): TGTGCCAGTGCTAGACAGGGGTACACTGAAGCTTTCTTT. Protein: CASARQGYTEAFF.

This clonotype was found many times. The CDR3, as DNA: TGTGCCAGCAGCGTATCGCTAGGGGAAGGCTACACCTTC. Translation gives CASSVSLGEGYTF. This sequence joins TRBV9 and TRBJ1-2, with D possibly TRBD1 on 5 matching bases. The CDR3 covers 13 residues. Germline lookup yields CDR1 SGDLS and CDR2 YYNGEE. V lost 1 base, J lost 8 bases, and 12 bases lay in between.

This clonotype was detected many times. CDR3 coding DNA: TGTGCCAGCAACCTAAGGGCGCACAGGTTGGATACGCAGTATTTT. It translates to CASNLRAHRLDTQYF. V usage is TRBV12-3 or TRBV12-4 and J usage is TRBJ2-3, with a tentative D call TRBD1 (5 bases). Trimming removed 7 bases at V and 6 bases at J, with 20 bases between. The CDR3 extends over 15 amino acids.

This clonotype was counted at least ten times. The rearrangement links TRBV2 to TRBJ2-7; D is undetermined. The germline V gene encodes CDR1 SNHLY and CDR2 FYNNEI. The V end was cut by 2 bases, the J end by 3 bases, with 11 bases between. There are 14 residues in the CDR3. The CDR3 sequence: CASSELSDLYEQYF. CDR3 DNA: TGTGCCAGCAGTGAACTATCGGACCTCTACGAGCAGTACTTC.

This clonotype was seen many times. The chain uses TRBV6-1 and TRBJ2-1; D is perhaps TRBD2 (6 bases). V was pared by 2 bases and J by 7 bases, with 15 bases between. The CDR3 spans 15 residues. Germline lookup yields CDR1 MNHNS and CDR2 SASEGT. CDR3 DNA: TGTGCCAGCAGTGAAACTAGCCACAGCCAGAATGAGCAGTTCTTC. It specifies CASSETSHSQNEQFF.

This clonotype was seen many times. The genes are TRBV18 and TRBJ2-7, with 9 positions matching TRBD2. This CDR3 contains 14 residues. V lost 4 bases, J lost 1 base, and 2 bases stayed unmatched. The germline gives CDR1 KGHSH, CDR2 LQKENI. Here the CDR3 DNA reads TGTGCCAGCTCACGGACTAGCGAGTCCTACGAGCAGTACTTC. The encoded protein is CASSRTSESYEQYF.

The chain employs TRBV12-5 and TRBJ2-5, with TRBD2 matching over 11 bases. The CDR3 covers 17 residues. CDR1 LGHNT and CDR2 FRNRAP come from the germline V gene. With 0 bases clipped from V and 2 bases from J, the junction kept 5 bases outside the gene matches. CDR3 in amino acids: CASGLVNLAGGQETQYF. In DNA, the CDR3 is TGTGCTAGTGGTTTGGTAAATCTAGCGGGGGGACAAGAGACCCAGTACTTC. Full variable domain (rest looked up from reference TRBV12-5 and TRBJ2-5): DARVTQTPRHKVTEMGQEVTMRCQPILGHNTVFWYRQTMMQGLELLAYFRNRAPLDDSGMPKDRFSAEMPDATLATLKIQPSEPRDSAVYFCASGLVNLAGGQETQYFGPGTRLLVL.

Regarding this clonotype: A much larger clone lies a single base off, so this may be a read error. The chain has TRBV18 and TRBJ1-1; D call uncertain. The CDR3 has 14 residues. Germline CDR1 reads KGHSH; CDR2 reads LQKENI. CDR3 residues: CASPPGEMNTEAFF. The CDR3 region has the DNA TGTGCCAGCCCACCGGGAGAGATGAACACTGAAGCTTTCTTT.

The chain links TRBV19 to TRBJ2-1, with TRBD2 matching 11 bases. V lost 7 bases and J lost 1; bases outside the gene matches: 3. Germline lookup yields CDR1 LNHDA and CDR2 SQIVND (reference sequence). This CDR3 is 15 amino acids long. CDR3 nucleotide sequence: TGTGCCAGTACTCCTAGCGGGGGGTCCTACAATGAGCAGTTCTTC. Its protein is CASTPSGGSYNEQFF.

This clonotype has only a few counts. The genes are TRBV27 and TRBJ2-3, with TRBD2 matching over 15 bases. The CDR3 runs to 19 residues. V shed 5 bases and J 0 bases; nucleotides not matched to a gene: 9. Germline CDR1 and CDR2: MNHEY and SMNVEV (reference sequence). CDR3 sequence: CASSERGLAGGASTDTQYF. As DNA, the CDR3 is TGTGCCAGCAGTGAGAGGGGACTAGCGGGGGGCGCTAGCACAGATACGCAGTATTTT.

The rearrangement links TRBV7-9 to TRBJ1-1; D is ambiguous. Germline lookup yields CDR1 SEHNR and CDR2 FQNEAQ (reference sequence). This CDR3 spans 12 amino acids. Trimming stripped 3 bases from V and 6 bases from J, with 8 bases between. CDR3 in DNA: TGTGCCAGCAGCTTTGGCCCCGCTGAAGCTTTCTTT. This codes for CASSFGPAEAFF.

This clonotype was recorded many times. The chain employs TRBV2 and TRBJ2-6; D gene ambiguous. V was trimmed by 6 bases and J by 4 bases, leaving 10 bases between them. The V gene's germline CDR1 is SNHLY and CDR2 FYNNEI. This CDR3 has 14 residues. This chain's CDR3 is CASSPMRGANVLTF. CDR3 DNA sequence: TGTGCCAGCAGCCCGATGAGGGGGGCCAACGTCCTGACTTTC. The full variable domain, with the rest looked up from reference TRBV2 and TRBJ2-6, is EPEVTQTPSHQVTQMGQEVILRCVPISNHLYFYWYRQILGQKVEFLVSFYNNEISEKSEIFDDQFSVERPDGSNFTLKIRSTKLEDSAMYFCASSPMRGANVLTFGAGSRLTVL.

V and J are TRBV7-2 and TRBJ1-1; TRBD1 matches at 8 bases. CDR3 length equals 15 residues. The germline V gene has CDR1 SGHTA and CDR2 FQGNSA. V dropped 5 bases and J dropped 3; count of bases not matched to a gene: 8. CDR3: CASSPGQGRYTEAFF. CDR3 sequence (DNA): TGTGCCAGCAGCCCCGGACAGGGTCGGTACACTGAAGCTTTCTTT.

In its sample, this clonotype was seen many times. V is TRBV6-1 and J is TRBJ2-1; maybe TRBD2 (5 bases). Trimming removed 7 bases from V and 0 bases from J, with 10 bases in between. This CDR3 has 14 residues. In germline, CDR1 is MNHNS, CDR2 SASEGT. This CDR3 is CASTGVSSYNEQFF. The CDR3 DNA sequence: TGTGCCAGCACCGGGGTCAGCTCCTACAATGAGCAGTTCTTC.

The table lists this clonotype with a few counts. This chain connects TRBV28 to TRBJ2-6; maybe TRBD2 (7 bases). V gave up 6 bases and J gave up 4 bases, with 19 bases separating them. The CDR3 loop spans 17 amino acids. Germline-derived CDR1 and CDR2 are MDHEN and SYDVKM. For the CDR3, the DNA is TGTGCCAGCAGATCGGGGGGCGGATTATACGGGGCCAACGTCCTGACTTTC. Its translation is CASRSGGGLYGANVLTF.

The J gene is TRBJ2-1, the V gene TRBV29-1; 13 positions match TRBD2. Per germline, CDR1 SQVTM and CDR2 ANQGSEA. The length of the CDR3 is 14 residues. After removal of 6 bases from V and 8 bases from J, the junction contained 7 bases not matched to a gene. The CDR3 protein is CSVLGTSGVYEQFF. CDR3 sequence (DNA): TGCAGCGTCCTCGGGACTAGCGGGGTCTATGAGCAGTTCTTC.